This entry concerns a single T cell receptor beta chain. The antigen remains unidentified. The record originates from a study of post-analysis software for immune sequencing data. Study in general: Multiple sclerosis in the patients followed relapsing-remitting, secondary progressive and progressive-relapsing courses. General study results and limits: Patients used about 5 TRBV segments, including TRBV5-6, TRBV5-1 and TRBV20-1, more often than controls. Normalized Chao1 diversity was significantly lower in multiple sclerosis patients than in controls.

Carried by the TCR beta cDNA libraries were unique molecular identifiers. Each CDR3 protein gets one entry after TCRdb re-called the PCR reads with MiXCR. The profile shows 450,000 to 700,000 distinct CDR3 sequences, roughly 40% of them singletons. The V and J ends lost 3 bases and 5 bases, in that order; junction bases with no gene match: 2. Germline CDR1 and CDR2: LNHDA and SQIVND (reference sequence). CDR3 length equals 14 residues. The TCR comes from a girl under 18 with multiple sclerosis. The chain combines TRBV19 with TRBJ1-4, with 8 nucleotides matching TRBD1. The material sequenced was blood. In nucleotides, the CDR3 is TGTGCCAGTAGTATGACAGGGGTCAATGAAAAACTGTTTTTT. Translating it yields CASSMTGVNEKLFF. Variable domain in full (rest from reference TRBV19 and TRBJ1-4): DGGITQSPKYLFRKEGQNVTLSCEQNLNHDAMYWYRQDPGQGLRLIYYSQIVNDFQKGDIAEGYSVSREKKESFPLTVTSAQKNPTAFYLCASSMTGVNEKLFFGSGTQLSVL.